One T cell receptor (beta chain) is described in this entry. These data originate in a study of shared clonotypes between healthy human individuals. Overall study context: Two women and three men aged 18 to 49 made up the donors.

This CDR3 region has 15 residues. V dropped 7 bases and J dropped 6 bases, with 19 bases sitting between them. The germline V gene has CDR1 MDHEN and CDR2 SYDVKM. The deep-level immunoSEQ assay was used. On ten immunoSEQ deep assay plates, unsorted PBMC DNA was sequenced. Repertoires were generated with immunoSEQ multiplex PCR, while TCRdb's copy carries only in-frame clones and drops some. The data hold 450,000 to 500,000 clones, with 79% observed a single time. V gene TRBV28 combines with J gene TRBJ2-1; perhaps TRBD2 as D (6 bases). Sequenced material: PBMCs. The TCR comes from a woman aged 40 to 50 in good health. Some clones in this sample may be carry-over from other donors' samples. The CDR3 DNA reads as TGTGCCAGCACCCCAGGCGGGGCTCTGGGCAATGAGCAGTTCTTC. This codes for CASTPGGALGNEQFF.